The source of this TCR beta chain is a study of OX40 agonist ivuxolimab in advanced cancers. Per the germline V gene, CDR1 is SGHNT and CDR2 is YYREEE (reference sequence). This CDR3 contains 17 residues. Study results and limitations: The expanded peripheral T cells' antigen specificity was not determined.

Comment on this clone: The antigen is not known. Its ends do not fully match the called genes, so a read error is possible.

Repertoires were generated with immunoSEQ multiplex PCR, while TCRdb's copy carries only in-frame clones and drops some. The data contain 65,000 to 95,000 clones, over 75% of them singletons. The chain couples TRBV5-4 to TRBJ2-1; 11 bases match TRBD2. The specimen was CD4+ or CD8+ T cells sorted from blood, collected in a trial of the OX40 agonist ivuxolimab. This clonotype originated in an adult with an advanced solid tumor such as melanoma, head and neck, liver or kidney cancer. The CDR3 DNA reads TGCGCCAGCAGCCAGTCTACCGGGACTAGCGGAAACAATGAGCAGTTCTTC. This codes for CASSQSTGTSGNNEQFF.